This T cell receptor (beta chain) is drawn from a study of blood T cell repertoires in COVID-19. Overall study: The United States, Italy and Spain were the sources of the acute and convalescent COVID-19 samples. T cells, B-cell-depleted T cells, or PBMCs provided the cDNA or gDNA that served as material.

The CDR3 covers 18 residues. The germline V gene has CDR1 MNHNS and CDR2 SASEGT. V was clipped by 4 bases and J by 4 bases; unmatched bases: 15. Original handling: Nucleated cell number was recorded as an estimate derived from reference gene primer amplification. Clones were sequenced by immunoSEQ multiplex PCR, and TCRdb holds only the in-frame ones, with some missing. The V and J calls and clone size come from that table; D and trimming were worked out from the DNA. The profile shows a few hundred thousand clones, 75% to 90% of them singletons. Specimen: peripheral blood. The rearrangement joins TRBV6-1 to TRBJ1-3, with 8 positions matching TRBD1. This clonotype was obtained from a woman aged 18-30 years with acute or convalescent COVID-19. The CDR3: CASSGPITRQGPGNTIYF. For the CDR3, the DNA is TGTGCCAGCAGTGGACCGATCACCAGACAGGGGCCAGGAAACACCATATATTTT.